This entry features one T cell receptor (beta chain) sequence. The sample comes from a study of shared clonotypes between healthy human individuals. The CDR3 sequence is 14 residues long. V shed 5 bases and J shed 2 bases, with 13 bases lying between them. Germline values: CDR1 MNHNY, CDR2 SVGAGI (reference sequence). Profiling relied on immunoSEQ multiplex PCR, and the TCRdb table lists in-frame clones only, not all of them. Of over a million clones in the sample, around 97% were seen once. J is TRBJ2-7 and V is TRBV6-6; D may match TRBD1 or TRBD2 (5 bases each). This receptor was taken from a man aged 30-40 years in good health. Sequencing used naive CD4+ T cells sorted from blood. As for subset: CD45RA+ positively selected. CDR3 amino acids: CASSQRGLTYEQYF. DNA of the CDR3: TGTGCCAGCAGTCAACGGGGCCTAACCTACGAGCAGTACTTC.